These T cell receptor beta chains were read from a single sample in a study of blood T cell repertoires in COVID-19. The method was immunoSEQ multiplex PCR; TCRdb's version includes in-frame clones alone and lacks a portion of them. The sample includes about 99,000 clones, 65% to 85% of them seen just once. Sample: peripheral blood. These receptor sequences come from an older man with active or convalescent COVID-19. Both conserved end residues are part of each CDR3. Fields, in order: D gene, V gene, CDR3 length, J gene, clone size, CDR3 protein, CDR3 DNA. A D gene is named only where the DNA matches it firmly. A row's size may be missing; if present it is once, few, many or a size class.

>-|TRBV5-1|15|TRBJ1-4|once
CASSPDRATNEKLFF
TGCGCCAGCAGCCCCGACAGAGCAACTAATGAAAAACTGTTTTTT
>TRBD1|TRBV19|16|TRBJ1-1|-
CASSIGTGVFDTEAFF
TGTGCCAGTAGTATCGGGACAGGGGTGTTTGACACTGAAGCTTTCTTT
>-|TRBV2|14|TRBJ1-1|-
CASSELLGAGESFF
TGTGCCAGCAGTGAATTATTAGGGGCAGGAGAGTCTTTCTTT
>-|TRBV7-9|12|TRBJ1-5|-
CASSLGAQPQHF
TGTGCCAGCAGCTTAGGAGCGCAGCCCCAGCATTTT
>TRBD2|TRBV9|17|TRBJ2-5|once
CASSVGGTSGNQETQYF
TGTGCCAGCAGCGTAGGGGGGACTAGCGGCAACCAAGAGACCCAGTACTTC
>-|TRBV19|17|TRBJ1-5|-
CASRGVGGSYSNQPQHF
TGTGCCAGTAGGGGGGTTGGGGGCAGCTATAGCAATCAGCCCCAGCATTTT
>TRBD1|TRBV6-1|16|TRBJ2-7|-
CASSDWTGSSSYEQYF
TGTGCCAGCAGTGACTGGACAGGGTCCAGCTCCTACGAGCAGTACTTC
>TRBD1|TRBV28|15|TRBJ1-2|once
CASRAFRDREFGYTF
TGTGCCAGCAGGGCCTTCCGGGACAGGGAGTTCGGCTACACCTTC
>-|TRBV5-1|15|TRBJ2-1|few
CASSLEGGTYNEQFF
TGCGCCAGCAGCTTGGAAGGGGGAACCTACAATGAGCAGTTCTTC
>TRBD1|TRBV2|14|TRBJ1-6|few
CASSSDRGYSPLHF
TGTGCCAGCAGCTCAGACAGGGGTTACTCACCCCTCCACTTT
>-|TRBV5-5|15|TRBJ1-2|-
CASSLETGVNYGYTF
TGTGCCAGCAGCTTGGAAACAGGCGTTAACTATGGCTACACCTTC
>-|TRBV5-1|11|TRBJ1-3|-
CASSQQGALVF
TGCGCCAGCAGTCAACAGGGTGCTCTCGTCTTT
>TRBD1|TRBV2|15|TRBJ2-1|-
CASSEEGTEYNEQFF
TGTGCCAGCAGTGAAGAAGGGACAGAATACAATGAGCAGTTCTTC
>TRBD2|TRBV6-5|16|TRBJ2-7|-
CASSYSVAGTSYEQYF
TGTGCCAGCAGTTACAGTGTAGCGGGGACTTCCTACGAGCAGTACTTC
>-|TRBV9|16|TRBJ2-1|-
CASSPGHRSSYNEQFF
TGTGCCAGCAGCCCGGGACACCGAAGCTCCTACAATGAGCAGTTCTTC
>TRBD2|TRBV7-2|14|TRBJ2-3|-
CASSFGLAADTQYF
TGTGCCAGCAGCTTTGGACTAGCAGCAGATACGCAGTATTTT
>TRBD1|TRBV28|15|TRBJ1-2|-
CASSLPTGGPYGYTF
TGTGCCAGCAGTTTGCCGACAGGGGGCCCCTATGGCTACACCTTC
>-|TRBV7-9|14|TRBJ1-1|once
CASSGNRADAEAFF
TGTGCCAGCAGCGGGAACAGGGCAGACGCTGAAGCTTTCTTT
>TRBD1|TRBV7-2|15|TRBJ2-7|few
CASSPDRGRDYEQYF
TGTGCCAGCAGCCCCGACAGGGGGCGCGACTACGAGCAGTACTTC
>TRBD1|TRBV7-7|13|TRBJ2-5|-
CASSPDRRGTQYF
TGTGCTAGCAGCCCGGACAGGAGAGGGACCCAGTACTTC
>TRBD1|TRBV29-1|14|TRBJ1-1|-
CSVLGGQGADEAFF
TGCAGCGTCCTGGGGGGACAGGGGGCGGATGAAGCTTTCTTT
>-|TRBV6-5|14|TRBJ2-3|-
CASSTSFSTDTQYF
TGTGCCAGCAGTACTAGCTTTAGCACAGATACGCAGTATTTT
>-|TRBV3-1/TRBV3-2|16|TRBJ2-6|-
CASSRSGGPGANVLTF
TGTGCCAGCAGCAGGTCGGGGGGCCCTGGGGCCAACGTCCTGACTTTC
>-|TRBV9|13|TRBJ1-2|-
CASSASWSYGYTF
TGTGCCAGCAGCGCCTCATGGAGCTATGGCTACACCTTC
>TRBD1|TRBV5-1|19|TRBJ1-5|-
CASPPPGQGDFSGNQPQHF
TGCGCCAGCCCCCCTCCGGGACAGGGGGATTTTTCGGGCAATCAGCCCCAGCATTTT
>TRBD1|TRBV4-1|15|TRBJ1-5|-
CASSQGQGDNQPQHF
TGCGCCAGCAGCCAGGGACAGGGAGACAATCAGCCCCAGCATTTT
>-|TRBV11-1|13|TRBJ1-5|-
CASSPGYNQPQHF
TGTGCCAGCAGCCCAGGGTACAATCAGCCCCAGCATTTT
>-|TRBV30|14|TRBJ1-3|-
CAWRLGGSGNTIYF
TGTGCCTGGAGACTTGGGGGGAGTGGAAACACCATATATTTT
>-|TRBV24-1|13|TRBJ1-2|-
CATSDTAGAGYTF
TGTGCCACCAGTGACACCGCAGGGGCTGGCTACACCTTC
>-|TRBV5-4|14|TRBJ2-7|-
CASSLDLTAYEQYF
TGTGCCAGCAGCTTGGATTTGACAGCCTACGAGCAGTACTTC
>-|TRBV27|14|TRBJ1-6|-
CASSSLGANSPLHF
TGTGCCAGCAGTTCCCTGGGGGCCAATTCACCCCTCCACTTT
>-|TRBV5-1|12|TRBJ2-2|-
CASSLVAGELFF
TGCGCCAGCAGCTTGGTCGCCGGGGAGCTGTTTTTT
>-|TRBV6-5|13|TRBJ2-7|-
CASSVTGKYNVDF
TGTGCCAGCAGCGTTACAGGGAAATACAACGTAGACTTC
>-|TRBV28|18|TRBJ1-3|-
CASSLSPGSRVSGNTIYF
TGTGCCAGCAGTTTAAGTCCTGGCAGTCGGGTCTCTGGAAACACCATATATTTT
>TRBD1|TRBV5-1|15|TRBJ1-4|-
CASSVFGTGGEKLFF
TGCGCCAGCAGCGTGTTTGGGACAGGGGGTGAAAAACTGTTTTTT
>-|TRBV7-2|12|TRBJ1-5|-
CASSLEVKPQHF
TGTGCCAGCAGCTTGGAGGTCAAGCCCCAGCATTTT
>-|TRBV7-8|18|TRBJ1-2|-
CASSLRDWVRGSNYGYTF
TGTGCCAGCAGCTTACGGGATTGGGTTAGGGGGTCTAACTATGGCTACACCTTC
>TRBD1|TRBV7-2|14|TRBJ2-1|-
CASSLRGQYNEQFF
TGTGCCAGCAGCTTGAGGGGACAGTACAATGAGCAGTTCTTC
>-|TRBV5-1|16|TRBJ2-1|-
CASSLGPSSATGEQFF
TGCGCCAGCAGCTTGGGGCCCTCCAGCGCTACGGGTGAGCAGTTCTTC
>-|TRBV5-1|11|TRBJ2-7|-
CASSPAYEQYF
TGCGCCAGCAGCCCTGCCTACGAGCAGTACTTC
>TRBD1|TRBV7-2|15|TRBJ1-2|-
CASSLERQGVMGYTF
TGTGCCAGCAGCTTAGAGAGACAGGGGGTGATGGGCTACACCTTC
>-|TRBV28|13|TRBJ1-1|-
CASTNSRGHEAFF
TGTGCCAGCACCAACTCTCGAGGTCACGAAGCTTTCTTT